These 30 T cell receptor beta chains came from one sample sequenced in a study of blood T cell repertoires in COVID-19 (TCRdb year 2020). The protocol used for the library was the immunoSEQ multiplex PCR assay. TCRdb holds this immuneACCESS table with in-frame rearrangements only. Some clones are missing; in checked studies, unresolved V genes explain under half, and the rest has no known cause. This sample is represented by fewer than 130,000 clones; roughly 79% of them were singletons. The ten largest clones represent around 15% of the sample. The sequenced sample was peripheral blood. The receptors here all came from a woman of 80 years or more with active or convalescent COVID-19.

V gene TRBV6-6 combines with J gene TRBJ2-1; 7 nucleotides line up with TRBD2. This CDR3 comprises 15 residues. CDR1 and CDR2 from the germline V gene are MNHNY and SVGAGI (reference sequence). The trim removed 5 bases at V and 8 bases at J, leaving 12 bases unmatched. CDR3 nucleotides: TGTGCCAGCAGTGGACTAGAAAAGGTACACCATGAGCAGTTCTTC. Protein product: CASSGLEKVHHEQFF.

This clone was detected a few times. This rearrangement joins TRBV2 to TRBJ2-1, with 11 bases fitting TRBD2. V lost 3 bases and J lost 9; bases outside the gene matches: 13. CDR1 and CDR2 (germline): SNHLY, FYNNEI. The CDR3 is 17 amino acids. CDR3 DNA: TGTGCCAGCAGTGAGAGTAGCGGGAGGGCCTATGGCGCTGAGCAGTTCTTC. Translation gives CASSESSGRAYGAEQFF.

The gene calls are TRBV13 and TRBJ2-7; D is perhaps TRBD1 (6 bases). This CDR3 is 13 amino acids long. Germline V gene lookup returns CDR1 PRHDT and CDR2 FYEKMQ (reference sequence). Trimming cost V 5 bases and J 4 bases, with 12 bases left between them. The DNA of the CDR3 is TGTGCCAGCAGCCAATTACAGGGTTACGAGCAGTACTTC. Its protein product is CASSQLQGYEQYF.

CDR3 in DNA: TGTGCCAGCAGATCGGACAGTTACAATGAGCAGTTCTTC. This gives the protein CASRSDSYNEQFF. The gene calls are TRBV28 and TRBJ2-1; D perhaps matches TRBD1 (6 bases). This CDR3 contains 13 residues. Between the trimmed V and J ends, which lost 6 bases and 4 bases, there was a span of 10 bases. The germline CDR1 and CDR2 sequences are MDHEN and SYDVKM.

The chain employs TRBV5-6 and TRBJ2-5, with 15 positions matching TRBD2. CDR3 length: 16 amino acids. CDR1 and CDR2 (germline): SGHDT, YYEEEE. V lost 5 bases to trimming and J lost 5 bases; unmatched junction nucleotides: 7. Here the CDR3 DNA reads TGTGCCAGCAGTTGGACTAGCGGGAGGGTGTGGGAGACCCAGTACTTC. Translated: CASSWTSGRVWETQYF.

The chain recombines TRBV28 with TRBJ1-2, with D possibly being TRBD1 (6 bases). V was trimmed by 3 bases and J by 8 bases, leaving 22 bases between them. This CDR3 has 16 residues. Germline assignment: CDR1 MDHEN and CDR2 SYDVKM. Written as DNA, the CDR3 is TGTGCCAGCAGTTTCCCCGTACCAGGGGAAGGAGGCGGCTACACCTTC. This sequence encodes CASSFPVPGEGGGYTF.

The chain carries TRBV7-8 and TRBJ2-1; TRBD2 aligns across 14 bases. Germline V gene sequence: CDR1 SGHVS, CDR2 FQNEAQ. The CDR3 consists of 21 residues. V lost 5 bases and J lost 0; bases outside the gene matches: 15. The CDR3 DNA follows: TGTGCCAGCAGCCGAGGGACTAGCGGGAGACCCGGGATGGGCTCCTACAATGAGCAGTTCTTC. The encoded protein is CASSRGTSGRPGMGSYNEQFF.

The genes are TRBV7-2 and TRBJ2-7, with 9 bases aligning to TRBD2. Germline trimming cut 6 bases from V and 5 bases from J; bases unmatched to any gene: 11. Germline V lookup: CDR1 SGHTA, CDR2 FQGNSA. The CDR3 spans 15 residues. The CDR3 nucleotides are TGTGCCAGCAGAAGACCGGGACTAGCTCGCCACGAGCAGTACTTC. This encodes CASRRPGLARHEQYF.

This clone has a handful of counts. The chain combines TRBV10-3 with TRBJ1-5, with D perhaps TRBD1 (6 bases). Germline-derived CDR1 and CDR2 are ENHRY and SYGVKD. This CDR3 has 13 amino acids. The V end lost 4 bases, the J end lost 7 bases, and 11 bases lay between the germline ends. CDR3 in amino acids: CAISGGQGQPQHF. In nucleotides, the CDR3 is TGTGCCATCAGTGGGGGACAAGGGCAGCCCCAGCATTTT.

The genes are TRBV29-1 and TRBJ2-7; TRBD1 might be the D (6 bases). This CDR3 spans 17 amino acids. V was shortened by 0 bases and J by 2 bases, with 20 bases between the two germline ends. Per germline, CDR1 SQVTM and CDR2 ANQGSEA. The CDR3 sequence: CSVEEGGGQGPPYEQYF. In DNA form, the CDR3 reads TGCAGCGTTGAAGAAGGTGGGGGCCAGGGGCCCCCCTACGAGCAGTACTTC.

In this sample, this clone turned up a few times. The rearrangement joins TRBV29-1 to TRBJ2-1, with D maybe TRBD2 (6 bases). The CDR3 length is 13 residues. Germline values: CDR1 SQVTM, CDR2 ANQGSEA. V was trimmed by 8 bases and J by 9 bases, leaving 20 bases between them. This chain's CDR3 is CSSLGLAGGEQFF. The CDR3 nucleotides read TGCAGCTCCCTGGGCCTAGCCGGGGGTGAGCAGTTCTTC.

This clone was recorded once. This rearrangement joins TRBV5-1 to TRBJ2-7; TRBD2 agrees at 11 bases. CDR1 SGHRS and CDR2 YFSETQ come from the germline V gene. The CDR3 length is 17 residues. The V and J ends lost 3 bases and 2 bases, in that order; junction bases with no gene match: 10. The DNA of the CDR3 is TGCGCCAGCAGCTCTGGGGCGACTAGCGGGACCCCCTACGAGCAGTACTTC. Its translation: CASSSGATSGTPYEQYF.

The V call is TRBV2, the J call TRBJ2-3; 11 bases map to TRBD2. V trimming: 2 bases; J trimming: 4 bases; junction bases outside the gene matches: 2. The CDR3 contains 15 residues. Germline assignment: CDR1 SNHLY and CDR2 FYNNEI. CDR3 bases: TGTGCCAGCAGTGAACTAGCGGGAGGTGCAGATACGCAGTATTTT. Its protein is CASSELAGGADTQYF.

This chain uses TRBV11-2 with TRBJ2-3; TRBD2 matches at 10 bases. Germline loops: CDR1 SGHAT, CDR2 FQNNGV. CDR3 size: 17 residues. Trimming cost V 2 bases and J 0 bases; bases outside gene matches: 5. The CDR3 region has the DNA TGTGCCAGCAGCTTATCTCCGGGACTAGCGAGCACAGATACGCAGTATTTT. The encoded protein is CASSLSPGLASTDTQYF.

V is TRBV6-6 and J is TRBJ2-5; TRBD2 matches 10 bases. Germline V gives CDR1 MNHNY, CDR2 SVGAGI (reference sequence). With 5 bases clipped from V and 1 base from J, the junction kept 7 bases outside the gene matches. The CDR3 is 16 residues long. DNA of the CDR3: TGTGCCAGCAGTCTCGGGATAGCGGGAGGCCAAGAGACCCAGTACTTC. Protein: CASSLGIAGGQETQYF.

The V call is TRBV5-1, the J call TRBJ1-1, with 11 nucleotides matching TRBD1. With 0 bases clipped from V and 1 base from J, the junction kept 8 bases outside the gene matches. The CDR3 contains 18 residues. The germline V gene has CDR1 SGHRS and CDR2 YFSETQ. The CDR3 here is CASSLGPGQGARNTEAFF. In DNA form, the CDR3 reads TGCGCCAGCAGCTTGGGGCCAGGACAGGGGGCTCGGAACACTGAAGCTTTCTTT.

This clone was detected only a few times. The genes are TRBV5-4 and TRBJ2-2, with D tentatively TRBD2 (6 bases). Looked up from germline, CDR1 is SGHNT and CDR2 is YYREEE (reference sequence). The CDR3 contains 13 residues. V lost 4 bases and J 5 bases, leaving 9 bases between the germline ends. The CDR3 bases are TGTGCCAGCAGCCCTAGCGAAACCGGGGAGCTGTTTTTT. Its protein product is CASSPSETGELFF.

The chain employs TRBV5-1 and TRBJ1-1; 7 nucleotides line up with TRBD1. With 0 bases clipped from V and 4 bases from J, the junction kept 12 bases outside the gene matches. Germline V gene sequence: CDR1 SGHRS, CDR2 YFSETQ. This CDR3 has 17 residues. In DNA, the CDR3 is TGCGCCAGCAGCTTGGGGGGTTTTTCAGGGGACAGCACTGAAGCTTTCTTT. Its translation is CASSLGGFSGDSTEAFF.

V gene TRBV2 combines with J gene TRBJ1-6; 7 bases are shared with TRBD1. Per the germline V gene, CDR1 is SNHLY and CDR2 is FYNNEI. This CDR3 is built from 15 residues. The J segment lost 6 bases and the V segment lost 3 bases, leaving 5 bases of the junction unmatched. The CDR3 DNA follows: TGTGCCAGCAGTGACCTGGGGACAGCTAATTCACCCCTCCACTTT. As protein: CASSDLGTANSPLHF.

The count of this clone is one. The V call is TRBV7-2, the J call TRBJ2-3; 10 positions agree with TRBD2. V dropped 5 bases and J dropped 6; count of bases not matched to a gene: 8. The germline V gene has CDR1 SGHTA and CDR2 FQGNSA. The CDR3 contains 15 residues. CDR3 sequence: CASSQSSGSADTQYF. Written as DNA, the CDR3 is TGTGCCAGCAGCCAATCTAGCGGGAGCGCGGATACGCAGTATTTT. Together with reference TRBV7-2 and TRBJ2-3, the CDR3 gives the full variable domain: GAGVSQSPSNKVTEKGKDVELRCDPISGHTALYWYRQSLGQGLEFLIYFQGNSAPDKSGLPSDRFSAERTGGSVSTLTIQRTQQEDSAVYLCASSQSSGSADTQYFGPGTRLTVL.

The chain joins TRBV15 to TRBJ1-2, with D unclear. V was cut by 1 base and J by 3 bases, with 9 bases left in between. The CDR3 extends over 14 amino acids. Germline loops: CDR1 LNHNV, CDR2 YYDKDF (reference sequence). CDR3 coding DNA: TGTGCCACCAGCAGAGGAGATTCTGACTATGGCTACACCTTC. It codes for CATSRGDSDYGYTF.

The V call is TRBV18, the J call TRBJ1-1; D uncertain. The CDR3 loop spans 13 amino acids. Per the germline V gene, CDR1 is KGHSH and CDR2 is LQKENI. Deletions cut 6 bases from V and 3 bases from J, with 11 bases between. The CDR3 region is CASSASRDTEAFF. The CDR3 DNA reads TGTGCCAGCTCGGCATCACGGGACACTGAAGCTTTCTTT.

The rearrangement uses TRBV18 and TRBJ2-7; D is perhaps TRBD2 (7 bases). V lost 4 bases, J lost 6 bases, and 13 bases lay in between. CDR3 size: 13 residues. In germline, CDR1 is KGHSH, CDR2 LQKENI. CDR3 DNA sequence: TGTGCCAGCTCACGGGAAGGGGGGGGCGAGCAGTACTTC. Protein sequence: CASSREGGGEQYF.

This sequence joins TRBV7-8 and TRBJ2-2; TRBD2 matches at 12 bases. The CDR3 length is 20 residues. CDR1 is SGHVS, CDR2 FQNEAQ, per germline. V lost 2 bases to trimming and J lost 7 bases; unmatched junction nucleotides: 17. CDR3 DNA: TGTGCCAGCAGCTTAAATACCGGACTAGCGGGATGGAGAAGGGGCGGGGAGCTGTTTTTT. Its translation is CASSLNTGLAGWRRGGELFF.

In its sample, this clone was seen a few times. CDR3 amino acids: CASSTGGVNQPQHF. The CDR3 DNA is TGTGCCAGCAGTACGGGGGGGGTCAATCAGCCCCAGCATTTT. The chain uses TRBV28 and TRBJ1-5, with D perhaps TRBD1 (5 bases). V gave up 5 bases and J gave up 3 bases, with 11 bases separating them. This CDR3 is built from 14 residues. Looked up from germline, CDR1 is MDHEN and CDR2 is SYDVKM.

The chain links TRBV19 to TRBJ1-2; 9 positions agree with TRBD1. CDR1 is LNHDA, CDR2 SQIVND, per germline (reference sequence). Trimming removed 9 bases from V and 3 bases from J; junction bases left unmatched: 2. The CDR3 has 12 amino acids. The CDR3 coding sequence is TGTGCCAGCGACAGGGGGTACTATGGCTACACCTTC. Translating gives CASDRGYYGYTF.

The rearrangement joins TRBV21-1 to TRBJ1-3; TRBD1, the table's D call, was not compared with the DNA. TRBV21-1 is shown as a pseudogene. The CDR3 spans 20 residues. CDR3 sequence: CASSKVFEVDRGAPGNTIYF. Here the CDR3 DNA reads TGTGCCAGCAGCAAAGTGTTCGAGGTGGACAGGGGGGCTCCTGGGAACACCATATATTTT.

This clone has a handful of counts. V gene TRBV5-5 combines with J gene TRBJ2-1; perhaps TRBD2 as D (6 bases). Per the germline V gene, CDR1 is SGHKS and CDR2 is YYEKEE (reference sequence). V was pared by 5 bases and J by 0 bases, with 12 bases between. The CDR3 is 15 amino acids. The CDR3 DNA reads TGTGCCAGCAGGCCGCTAGCGAGCTCCTACAATGAGCAGTTCTTC. It encodes CASRPLASSYNEQFF.

Here the CDR3 DNA reads TGCGCCAGCAGCTTGATCCCGGGAGGGCCAACAGATACGCAGTATTTT. It codes for CASSLIPGGPTDTQYF. The V and J genes are TRBV5-1 and TRBJ2-3; 8 bases line up with TRBD2. There are 16 residues in the CDR3. Germline trimming cut 1 base from V and 3 bases from J; bases unmatched to any gene: 7. Germline-derived CDR1 and CDR2 are SGHRS and YFSETQ.

The chain combines TRBV4-1 with TRBJ2-1; 13 bases match TRBD2. Germline V lookup: CDR1 MGHRA, CDR2 YSYEKL. The CDR3 totals 15 residues. V was pared by 4 bases and J by 7 bases, with 4 bases of the junction left unmatched. The CDR3 DNA follows: TGCGCCAGCAGCCGGGGACTAGCGGGAAGGAATGAGCAGTTCTTC. This codes for CASSRGLAGRNEQFF.